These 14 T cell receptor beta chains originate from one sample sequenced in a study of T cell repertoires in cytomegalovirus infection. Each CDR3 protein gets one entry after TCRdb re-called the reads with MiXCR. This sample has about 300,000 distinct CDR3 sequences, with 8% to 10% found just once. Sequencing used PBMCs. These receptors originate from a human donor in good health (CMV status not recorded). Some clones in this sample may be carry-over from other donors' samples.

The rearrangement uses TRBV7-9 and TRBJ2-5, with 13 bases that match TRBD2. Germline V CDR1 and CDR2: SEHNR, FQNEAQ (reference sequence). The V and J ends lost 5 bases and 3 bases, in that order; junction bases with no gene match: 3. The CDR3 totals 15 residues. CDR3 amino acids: CASSEGTSGEETQYF. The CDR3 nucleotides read TGTGCCAGCAGCGAAGGGACTAGCGGGGAAGAGACCCAGTACTTC. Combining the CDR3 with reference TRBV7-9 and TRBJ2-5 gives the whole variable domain DTGVSQNPRHKITKRGQNVTFRCDPISEHNRLYWYRQTLGQGPEFLTYFQNEAQLEKSRLLSDRFSAERPKGSFSTLEIQRTEQGDSAMYLCASSEGTSGEETQYFGPGTRLLVL.

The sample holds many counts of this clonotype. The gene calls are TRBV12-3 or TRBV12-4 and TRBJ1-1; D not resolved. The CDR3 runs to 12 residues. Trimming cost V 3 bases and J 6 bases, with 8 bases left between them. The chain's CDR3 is CASSLGKPEAFF. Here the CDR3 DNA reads TGTGCCAGCAGTTTGGGCAAACCTGAAGCTTTCTTT.

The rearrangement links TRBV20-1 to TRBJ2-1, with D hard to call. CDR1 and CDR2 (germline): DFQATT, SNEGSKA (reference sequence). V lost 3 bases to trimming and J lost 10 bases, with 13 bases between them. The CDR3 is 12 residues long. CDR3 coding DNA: TGCAGTGCTAGGGCCTCCAGCAGCGAGCAGTTCTTC. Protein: CSARASSSEQFF.

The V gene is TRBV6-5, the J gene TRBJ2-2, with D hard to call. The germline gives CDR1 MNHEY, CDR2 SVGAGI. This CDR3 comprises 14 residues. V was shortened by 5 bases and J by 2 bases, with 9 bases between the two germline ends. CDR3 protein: CASSRFTNTGELFF. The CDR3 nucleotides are TGTGCCAGCAGTCGGTTCACCAACACCGGGGAGCTGTTTTTT.

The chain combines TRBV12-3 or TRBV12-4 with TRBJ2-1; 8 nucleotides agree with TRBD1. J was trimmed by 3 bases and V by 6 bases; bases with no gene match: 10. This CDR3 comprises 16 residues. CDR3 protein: CASSPGQGAHYNEQFF. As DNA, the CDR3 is TGTGCCAGCAGCCCCGGGCAGGGGGCCCACTACAATGAGCAGTTCTTC.

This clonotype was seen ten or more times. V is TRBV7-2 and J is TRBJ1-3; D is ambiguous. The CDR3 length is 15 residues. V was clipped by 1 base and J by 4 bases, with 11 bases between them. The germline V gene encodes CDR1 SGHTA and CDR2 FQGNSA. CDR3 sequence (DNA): TGTGCCAGCAGCTTAGATGCCAGCTCGGGAAACACCATATATTTT. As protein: CASSLDASSGNTIYF.

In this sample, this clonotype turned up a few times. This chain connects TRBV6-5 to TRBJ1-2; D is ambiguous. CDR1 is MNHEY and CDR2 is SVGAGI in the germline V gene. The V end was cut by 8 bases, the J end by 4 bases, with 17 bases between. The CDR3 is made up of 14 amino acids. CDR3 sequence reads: CASRFLTRPYGYTF. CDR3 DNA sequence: TGTGCCAGCCGGTTCCTGACACGACCCTATGGCTACACCTTC.

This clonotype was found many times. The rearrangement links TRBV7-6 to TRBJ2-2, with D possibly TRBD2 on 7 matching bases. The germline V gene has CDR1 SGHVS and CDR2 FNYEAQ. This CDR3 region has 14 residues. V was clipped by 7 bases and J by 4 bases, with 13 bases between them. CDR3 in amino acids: CASTSRGGTGELFF. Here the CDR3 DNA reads TGTGCCAGCACCTCGAGGGGGGGCACCGGGGAGCTGTTTTTT.

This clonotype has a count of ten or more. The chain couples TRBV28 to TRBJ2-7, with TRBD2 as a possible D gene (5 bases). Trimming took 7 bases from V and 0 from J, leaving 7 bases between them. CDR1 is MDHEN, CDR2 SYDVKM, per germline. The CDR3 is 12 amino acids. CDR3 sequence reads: CASTGSSYEQYV. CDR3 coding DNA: TGTGCCAGCACGGGAAGCTCCTACGAGCAGTACGTC.

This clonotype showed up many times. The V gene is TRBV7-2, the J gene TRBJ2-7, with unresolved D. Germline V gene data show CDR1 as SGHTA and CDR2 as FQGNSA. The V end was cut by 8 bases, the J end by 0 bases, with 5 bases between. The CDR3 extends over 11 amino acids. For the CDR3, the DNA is TGTGCCAGCGGCCCCTCCTACGAGCAGTACTTC. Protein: CASGPSYEQYF.

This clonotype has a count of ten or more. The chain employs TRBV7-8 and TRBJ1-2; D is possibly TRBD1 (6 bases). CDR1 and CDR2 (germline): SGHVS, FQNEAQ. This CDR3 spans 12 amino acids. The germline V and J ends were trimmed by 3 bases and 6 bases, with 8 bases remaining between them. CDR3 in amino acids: CASSLWTDGYTF. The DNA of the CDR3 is TGTGCCAGCAGCTTGTGGACAGATGGCTACACCTTC.

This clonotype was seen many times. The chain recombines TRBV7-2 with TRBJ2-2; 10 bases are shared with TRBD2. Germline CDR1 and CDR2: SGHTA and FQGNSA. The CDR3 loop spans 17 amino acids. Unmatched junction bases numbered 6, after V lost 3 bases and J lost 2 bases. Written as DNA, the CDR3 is TGTGCCAGCAGCTTGCGTAGCGGGGGGAAAAACACCGGGGAGCTGTTTTTT. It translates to CASSLRSGGKNTGELFF. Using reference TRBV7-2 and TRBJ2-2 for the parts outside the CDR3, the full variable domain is GAGVSQSPSNKVTEKGKDVELRCDPISGHTALYWYRQSLGQGLEFLIYFQGNSAPDKSGLPSDRFSAERTGGSVSTLTIQRTQQEDSAVYLCASSLRSGGKNTGELFFGEGSRLTVL.

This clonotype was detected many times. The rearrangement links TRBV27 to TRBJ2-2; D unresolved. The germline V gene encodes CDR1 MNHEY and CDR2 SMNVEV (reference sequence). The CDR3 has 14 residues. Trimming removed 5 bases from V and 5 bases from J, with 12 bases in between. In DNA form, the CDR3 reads TGTGCCAGCAGTCCTCCCAGAGGAACCGGGGAGCTGTTTTTT. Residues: CASSPPRGTGELFF.

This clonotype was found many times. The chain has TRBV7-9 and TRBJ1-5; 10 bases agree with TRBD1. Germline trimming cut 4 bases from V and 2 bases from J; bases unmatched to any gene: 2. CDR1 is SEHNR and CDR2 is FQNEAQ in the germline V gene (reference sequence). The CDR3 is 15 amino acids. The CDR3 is CASSWGTGGNQPQHF. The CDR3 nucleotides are TGTGCCAGCAGCTGGGGGACAGGGGGCAATCAGCCCCAGCATTTT.